This T cell receptor (beta chain) was captured in a study of graft-versus-host responses after intestinal transplantation. As for the study in general: Induction with anti-thymocyte globulin, then tacrolimus and steroids for around three years, was given to all recipients.

Post-reaction sorting isolated proliferating CFSE-low CD3+CD4+ and CD3+CD8+ responders. Using immunoSEQ multiplex PCR, the repertoire was profiled, and TCRdb retains in-frame clones only, with some absent. The data show more than 2,000 clones, under 30% seen once. Notes on the study in general: The study found high graft-versus-host to host-versus-graft clonal ratios in allografts of patients with graft-donor T cell macrochimerism.

Germline loops: CDR1 SNHLY, CDR2 FYNNEI. There are 15 residues in the CDR3. The ends lost 5 bases at V and 6 bases at J; junction bases unmatched: 10. The starting material was alloreactive CD4+ T cells from a mixed lymphocyte reaction culture, obtained before transplantation. Subset specified: CFSE-low proliferating T cells sorted from approximately six-day pre-transplant mixed lymphocyte reaction (GvH or HvG direction). The sequence was obtained from a human patient who was an organ donor for intestinal transplantation. This rearrangement joins TRBV2 to TRBJ2-3; 8 bases fit TRBD1. The CDR3 region is CASSSTGGPSDTQYF. DNA of the CDR3: TGTGCCAGCAGTTCCACAGGGGGGCCTTCGGATACGCAGTATTTT.